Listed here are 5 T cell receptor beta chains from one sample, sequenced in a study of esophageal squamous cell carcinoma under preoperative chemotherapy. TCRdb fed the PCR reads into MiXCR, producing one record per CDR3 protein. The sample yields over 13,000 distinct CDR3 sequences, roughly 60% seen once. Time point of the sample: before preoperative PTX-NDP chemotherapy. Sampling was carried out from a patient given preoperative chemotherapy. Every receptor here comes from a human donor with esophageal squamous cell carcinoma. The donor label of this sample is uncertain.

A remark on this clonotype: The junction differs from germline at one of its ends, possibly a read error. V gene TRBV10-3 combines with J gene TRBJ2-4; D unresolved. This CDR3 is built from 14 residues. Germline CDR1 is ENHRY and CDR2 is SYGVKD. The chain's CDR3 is CGGSGMGAKDTQYF. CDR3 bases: TGCGGCGGCTCGGGTATGGGCGCCAAAGACACGCAGTACTTC.

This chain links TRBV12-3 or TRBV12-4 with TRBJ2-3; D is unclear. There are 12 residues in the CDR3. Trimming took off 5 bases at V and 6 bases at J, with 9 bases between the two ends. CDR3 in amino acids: CASSEFLDTQYF. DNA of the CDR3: TGTGCCAGCAGTGAATTCTTGGATACGCAGTATTTT.

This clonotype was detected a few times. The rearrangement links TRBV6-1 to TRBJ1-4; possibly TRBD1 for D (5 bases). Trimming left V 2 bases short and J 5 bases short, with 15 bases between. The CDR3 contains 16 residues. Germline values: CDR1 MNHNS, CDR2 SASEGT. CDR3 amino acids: CASSEFGGGLNEKLFF. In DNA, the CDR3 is TGTGCCAGCAGTGAATTCGGGGGGGGGTTAAATGAAAAACTGTTTTTT.

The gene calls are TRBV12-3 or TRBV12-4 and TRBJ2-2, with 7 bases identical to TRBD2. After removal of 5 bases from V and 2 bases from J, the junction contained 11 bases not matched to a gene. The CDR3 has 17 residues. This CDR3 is CASSRKGLAVNTGELFF. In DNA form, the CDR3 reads TGTGCCAGCAGTCGGAAGGGGCTAGCGGTCAACACCGGGGAGCTGTTTTTT.

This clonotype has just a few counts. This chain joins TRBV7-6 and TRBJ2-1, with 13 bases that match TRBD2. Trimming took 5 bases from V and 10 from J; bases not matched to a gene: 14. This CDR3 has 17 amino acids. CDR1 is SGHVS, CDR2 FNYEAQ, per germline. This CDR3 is CASSTTSGGSMSYEQFF. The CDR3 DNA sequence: TGTGCCAGCAGCACGACTAGCGGGGGGTCCATGTCCTACGAGCAGTTCTTC. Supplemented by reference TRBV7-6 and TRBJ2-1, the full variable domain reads GAGVSQSPRYKVTKRGQDVALRCDPISGHVSLYWYRQALGQGPEFLTYFNYEAQQDKSGLPNDRFSAERPEGSISTLTIQRTEQRDSAMYRCASSTTSGGSMSYEQFFGPGTRLTVL.